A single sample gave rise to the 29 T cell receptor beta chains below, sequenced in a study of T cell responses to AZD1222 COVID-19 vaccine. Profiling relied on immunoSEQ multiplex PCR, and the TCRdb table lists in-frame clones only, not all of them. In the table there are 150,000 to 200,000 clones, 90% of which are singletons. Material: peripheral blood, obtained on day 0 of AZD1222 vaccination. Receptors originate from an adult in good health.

The CDR3 DNA follows: TGTGCCACCAGTGATTTCCGACAGGGGGTCCACGAGCAGTACTTC. Protein: CATSDFRQGVHEQYF. J is TRBJ2-7 and V is TRBV24-1; 9 bases fit TRBD1. CDR1 and CDR2 from the germline V gene are KGHDR and SFDVKD. This CDR3 has 15 residues. V shed 1 base, J shed 5 bases, and the junction held 5 bases outside the gene matches.

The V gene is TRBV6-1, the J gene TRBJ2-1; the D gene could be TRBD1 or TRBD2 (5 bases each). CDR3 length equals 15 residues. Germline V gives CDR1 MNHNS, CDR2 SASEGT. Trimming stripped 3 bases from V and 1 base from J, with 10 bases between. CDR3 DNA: TGTGCCAGCAGTGATGGGGGTAGGTCCTACAATGAGCAGTTCTTC. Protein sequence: CASSDGGRSYNEQFF.

The CDR3 DNA is TGTGCCAGTTCCCGACAGGTCAATCAGCCCCAGCATTTT. Its protein product is CASSRQVNQPQHF. The chain carries TRBV19 and TRBJ1-5; the D gene is possibly TRBD1 (6 bases). Deletions cut 8 bases from V and 3 bases from J, with 11 bases between. The CDR3 extends over 13 amino acids. Germline assignment: CDR1 LNHDA and CDR2 SQIVND (reference sequence). The full variable domain, its missing parts supplied by reference TRBV19 and TRBJ1-5, is DGGITQSPKYLFRKEGQNVTLSCEQNLNHDAMYWYRQDPGQGLRLIYYSQIVNDFQKGDIAEGYSVSREKKESFPLTVTSAQKNPTAFYLCASSRQVNQPQHFGDGTRLSIL.

The CDR3, as DNA: TGTGCCAGCAGCCAAGATCACCCGGCAGGGAGGTACAATGAGCAGTTCTTC. It codes for CASSQDHPAGRYNEQFF. The chain carries TRBV14 and TRBJ2-1, with D perhaps matching TRBD2 (6 bases). Trimming removed 0 bases from V and 4 bases from J, with 16 bases in between. CDR1 is SGHDN, CDR2 FVKESK, per germline. This CDR3 is built from 17 residues.

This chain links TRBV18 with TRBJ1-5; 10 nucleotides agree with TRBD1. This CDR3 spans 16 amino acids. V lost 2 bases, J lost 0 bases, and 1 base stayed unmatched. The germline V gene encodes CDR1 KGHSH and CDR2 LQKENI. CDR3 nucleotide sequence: TGTGCCAGCTCACCAAGGACAGGGGGTAGCAATCAGCCCCAGCATTTT. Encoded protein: CASSPRTGGSNQPQHF. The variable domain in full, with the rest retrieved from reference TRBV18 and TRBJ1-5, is NAGVMQNPRHLVRRRGQEARLRCSPMKGHSHVYWYRQLPEEGLKFMVYLQKENIIDESGMPKERFSAEFPKEGPSILRIQQVVRGDSAAYFCASSPRTGGSNQPQHFGDGTRLSIL.

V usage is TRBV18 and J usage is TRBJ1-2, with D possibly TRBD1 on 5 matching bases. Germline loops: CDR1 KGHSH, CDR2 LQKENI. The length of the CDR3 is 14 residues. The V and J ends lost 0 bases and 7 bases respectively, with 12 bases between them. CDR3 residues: CASSPPLQGRGYTF. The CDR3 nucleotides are TGTGCCAGCTCACCACCATTGCAGGGACGTGGCTACACCTTC. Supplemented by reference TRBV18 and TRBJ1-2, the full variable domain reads NAGVMQNPRHLVRRRGQEARLRCSPMKGHSHVYWYRQLPEEGLKFMVYLQKENIIDESGMPKERFSAEFPKEGPSILRIQQVVRGDSAAYFCASSPPLQGRGYTFGSGTRLTVV.

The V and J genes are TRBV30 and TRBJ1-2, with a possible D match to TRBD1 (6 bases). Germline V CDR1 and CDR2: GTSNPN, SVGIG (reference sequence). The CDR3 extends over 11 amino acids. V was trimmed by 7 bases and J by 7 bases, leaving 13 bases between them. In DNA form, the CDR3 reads TGTGCCTCCAACAGGGCAGGTGGCTACACCTTC. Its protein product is CASNRAGGYTF.

CDR3 DNA: TGTGCCAGCAGCCTCCGACCCCCGGGACAGCAGAACACCGGGGAGCTGTTTTTT. This gives the protein CASSLRPPGQQNTGELFF. The chain couples TRBV7-3 to TRBJ2-2, with 7 bases matching TRBD1. This CDR3 contains 18 residues. Germline lookup yields CDR1 SGHTA and CDR2 FQGTGA. The V gene end was trimmed by 5 bases and the J gene end by 1 base; junction bases not matched to a gene: 13.

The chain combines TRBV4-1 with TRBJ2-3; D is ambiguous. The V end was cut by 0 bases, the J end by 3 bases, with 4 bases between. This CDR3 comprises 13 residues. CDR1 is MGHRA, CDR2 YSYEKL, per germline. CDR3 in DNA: TGCGCCAGCAGCCAAGATAAGACAGATACGCAGTATTTT. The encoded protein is CASSQDKTDTQYF.

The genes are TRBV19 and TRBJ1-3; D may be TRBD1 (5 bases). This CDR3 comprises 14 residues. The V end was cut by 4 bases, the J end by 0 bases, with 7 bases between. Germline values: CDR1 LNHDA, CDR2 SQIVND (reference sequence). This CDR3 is CASSTGTSGNTIYF. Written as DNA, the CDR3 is TGTGCCAGTAGTACCGGGACCTCTGGAAACACCATATATTTT. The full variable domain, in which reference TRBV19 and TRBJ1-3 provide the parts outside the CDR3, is DGGITQSPKYLFRKEGQNVTLSCEQNLNHDAMYWYRQDPGQGLRLIYYSQIVNDFQKGDIAEGYSVSREKKESFPLTVTSAQKNPTAFYLCASSTGTSGNTIYFGEGSWLTVV.

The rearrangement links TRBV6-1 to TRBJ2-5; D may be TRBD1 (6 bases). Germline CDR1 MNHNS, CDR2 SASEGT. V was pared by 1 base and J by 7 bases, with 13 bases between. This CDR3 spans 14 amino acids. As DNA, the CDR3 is TGTGCCAGCAGTGAAGATCAGGGGATTTGGACCCAGTACTTC. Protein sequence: CASSEDQGIWTQYF.

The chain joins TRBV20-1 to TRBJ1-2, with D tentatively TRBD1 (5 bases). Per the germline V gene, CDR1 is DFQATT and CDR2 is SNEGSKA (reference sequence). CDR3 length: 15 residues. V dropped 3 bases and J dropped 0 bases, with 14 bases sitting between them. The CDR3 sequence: CSASRGDTANYGYTF. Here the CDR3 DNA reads TGCAGTGCTAGTCGGGGGGATACCGCTAACTATGGCTACACCTTC.

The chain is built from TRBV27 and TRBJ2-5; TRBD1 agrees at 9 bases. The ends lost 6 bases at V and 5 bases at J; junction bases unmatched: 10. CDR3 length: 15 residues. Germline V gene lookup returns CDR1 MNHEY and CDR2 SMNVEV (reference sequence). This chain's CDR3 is CASRPTQGAGETQYF. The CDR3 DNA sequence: TGTGCCAGCAGACCAACACAGGGGGCAGGGGAGACCCAGTACTTC.

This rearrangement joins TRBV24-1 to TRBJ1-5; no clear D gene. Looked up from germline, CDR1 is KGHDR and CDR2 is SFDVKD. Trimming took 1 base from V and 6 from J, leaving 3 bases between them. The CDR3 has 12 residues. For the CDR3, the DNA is TGTGCCACCAGTGATTTTAGTCAGCCCCAGCATTTT. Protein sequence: CATSDFSQPQHF.

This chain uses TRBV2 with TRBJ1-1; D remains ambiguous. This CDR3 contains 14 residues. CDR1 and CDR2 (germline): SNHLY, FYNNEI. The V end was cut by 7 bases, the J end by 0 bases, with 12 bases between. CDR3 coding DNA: TGTGCCAGCACCCCCTCGGGGATGAACACTGAAGCTTTCTTT. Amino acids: CASTPSGMNTEAFF. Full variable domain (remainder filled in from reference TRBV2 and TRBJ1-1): EPEVTQTPSHQVTQMGQEVILRCVPISNHLYFYWYRQILGQKVEFLVSFYNNEISEKSEIFDDQFSVERPDGSNFTLKIRSTKLEDSAMYFCASTPSGMNTEAFFGQGTRLTVV.

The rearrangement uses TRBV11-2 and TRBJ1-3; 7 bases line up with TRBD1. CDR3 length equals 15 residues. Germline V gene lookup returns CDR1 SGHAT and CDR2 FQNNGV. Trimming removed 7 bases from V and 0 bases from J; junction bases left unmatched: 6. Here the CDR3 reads CASTTGAPSGNTIYF. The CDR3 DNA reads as TGTGCCAGCACCACAGGGGCCCCCTCTGGAAACACCATATATTTT.

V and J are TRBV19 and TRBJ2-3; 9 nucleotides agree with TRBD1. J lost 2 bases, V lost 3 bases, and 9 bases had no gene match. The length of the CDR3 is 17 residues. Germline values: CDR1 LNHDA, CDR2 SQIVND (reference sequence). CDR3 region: CASSMGQGIGPTDTQYF. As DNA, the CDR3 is TGTGCCAGTAGTATGGGACAGGGAATCGGCCCCACAGATACGCAGTATTTT.

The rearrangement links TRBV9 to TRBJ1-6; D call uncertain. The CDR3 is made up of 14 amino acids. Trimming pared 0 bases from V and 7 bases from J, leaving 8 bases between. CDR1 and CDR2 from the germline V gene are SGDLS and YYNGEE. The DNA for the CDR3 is TGTGCCAGCAGCGTAGAAATCACCAATTCACCCCTCCACTTT. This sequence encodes CASSVEITNSPLHF.

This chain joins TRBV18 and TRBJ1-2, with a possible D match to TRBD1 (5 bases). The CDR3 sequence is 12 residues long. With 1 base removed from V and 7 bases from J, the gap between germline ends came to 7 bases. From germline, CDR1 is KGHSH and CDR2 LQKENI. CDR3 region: CASSPRGGGYTF. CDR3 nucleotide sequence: TGTGCCAGCTCACCACGGGGCGGTGGCTACACCTTC.

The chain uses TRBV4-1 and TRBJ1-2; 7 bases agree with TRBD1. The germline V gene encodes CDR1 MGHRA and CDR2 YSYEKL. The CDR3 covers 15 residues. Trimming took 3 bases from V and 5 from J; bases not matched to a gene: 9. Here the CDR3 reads CASSQETGTDYGYTF. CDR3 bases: TGCGCCAGCAGCCAGGAAACCGGGACAGATTATGGCTACACCTTC.

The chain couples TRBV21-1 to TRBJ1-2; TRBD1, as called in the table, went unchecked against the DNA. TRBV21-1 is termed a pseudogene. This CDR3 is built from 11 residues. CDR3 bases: TGTGCCAGCAGCAAAGATTTGAGGGGGTACTTC. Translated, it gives CASSKDLRGYF.

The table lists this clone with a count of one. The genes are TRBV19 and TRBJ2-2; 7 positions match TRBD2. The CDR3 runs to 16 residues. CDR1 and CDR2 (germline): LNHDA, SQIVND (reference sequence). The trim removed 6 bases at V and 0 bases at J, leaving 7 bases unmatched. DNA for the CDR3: TGTGCCAGTAGCCTCCGAGCGGGAACGAACACCGGGGAGCTGTTTTTT. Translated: CASSLRAGTNTGELFF. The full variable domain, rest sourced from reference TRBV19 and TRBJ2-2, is DGGITQSPKYLFRKEGQNVTLSCEQNLNHDAMYWYRQDPGQGLRLIYYSQIVNDFQKGDIAEGYSVSREKKESFPLTVTSAQKNPTAFYLCASSLRAGTNTGELFFGEGSRLTVL.

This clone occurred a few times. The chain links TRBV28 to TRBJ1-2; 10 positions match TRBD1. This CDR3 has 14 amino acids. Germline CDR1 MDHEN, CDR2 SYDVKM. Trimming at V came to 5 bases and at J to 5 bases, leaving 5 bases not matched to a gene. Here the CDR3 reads CASSGTGDGYGYTF. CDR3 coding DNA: TGTGCCAGCAGTGGGACAGGGGATGGGTATGGCTACACCTTC.

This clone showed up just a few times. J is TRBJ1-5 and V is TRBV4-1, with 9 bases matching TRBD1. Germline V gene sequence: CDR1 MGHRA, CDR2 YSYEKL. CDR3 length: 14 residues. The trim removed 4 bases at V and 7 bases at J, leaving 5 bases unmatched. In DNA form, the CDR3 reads TGCGCCAGCAGCCCGGACAGGGGAGTCCAGCCCCAGCATTTT. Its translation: CASSPDRGVQPQHF.

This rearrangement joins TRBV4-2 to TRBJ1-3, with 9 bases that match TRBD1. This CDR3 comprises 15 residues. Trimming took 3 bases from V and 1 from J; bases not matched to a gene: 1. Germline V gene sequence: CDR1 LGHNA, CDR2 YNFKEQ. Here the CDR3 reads CASSQGQGSGNTIYF. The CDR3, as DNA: TGTGCCAGCAGCCAGGGACAGGGTTCTGGAAACACCATATATTTT.

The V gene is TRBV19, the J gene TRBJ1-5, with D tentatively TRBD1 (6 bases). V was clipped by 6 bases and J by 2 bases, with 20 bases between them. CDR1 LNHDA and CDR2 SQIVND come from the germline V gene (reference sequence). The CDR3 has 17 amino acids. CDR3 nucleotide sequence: TGTGCCAGTAGCCGTAAGACAGGCATAAATGGCAATCAGCCCCAGCATTTT. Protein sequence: CASSRKTGINGNQPQHF.

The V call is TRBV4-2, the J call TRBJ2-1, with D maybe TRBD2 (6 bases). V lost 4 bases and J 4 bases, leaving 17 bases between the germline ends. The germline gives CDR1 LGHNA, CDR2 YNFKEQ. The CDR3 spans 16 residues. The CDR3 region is CASSRVASATYNEQFF. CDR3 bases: TGTGCCAGCAGCCGAGTAGCTAGCGCGACGTACAATGAGCAGTTCTTC.

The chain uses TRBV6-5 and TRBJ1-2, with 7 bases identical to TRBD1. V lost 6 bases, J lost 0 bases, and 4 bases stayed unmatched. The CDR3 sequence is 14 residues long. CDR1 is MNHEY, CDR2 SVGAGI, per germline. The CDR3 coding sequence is TGTGCCAGCAGGTATAGGGGGCCTAACTATGGCTACACCTTC. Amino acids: CASRYRGPNYGYTF.

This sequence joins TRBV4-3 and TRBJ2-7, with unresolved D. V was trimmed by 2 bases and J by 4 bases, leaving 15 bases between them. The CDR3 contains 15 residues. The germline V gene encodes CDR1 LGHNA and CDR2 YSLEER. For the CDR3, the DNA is TGCGCCAGCAGCCAACTACCCGGTATCTCGTACGAGCAGTACTTC. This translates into CASSQLPGISYEQYF.